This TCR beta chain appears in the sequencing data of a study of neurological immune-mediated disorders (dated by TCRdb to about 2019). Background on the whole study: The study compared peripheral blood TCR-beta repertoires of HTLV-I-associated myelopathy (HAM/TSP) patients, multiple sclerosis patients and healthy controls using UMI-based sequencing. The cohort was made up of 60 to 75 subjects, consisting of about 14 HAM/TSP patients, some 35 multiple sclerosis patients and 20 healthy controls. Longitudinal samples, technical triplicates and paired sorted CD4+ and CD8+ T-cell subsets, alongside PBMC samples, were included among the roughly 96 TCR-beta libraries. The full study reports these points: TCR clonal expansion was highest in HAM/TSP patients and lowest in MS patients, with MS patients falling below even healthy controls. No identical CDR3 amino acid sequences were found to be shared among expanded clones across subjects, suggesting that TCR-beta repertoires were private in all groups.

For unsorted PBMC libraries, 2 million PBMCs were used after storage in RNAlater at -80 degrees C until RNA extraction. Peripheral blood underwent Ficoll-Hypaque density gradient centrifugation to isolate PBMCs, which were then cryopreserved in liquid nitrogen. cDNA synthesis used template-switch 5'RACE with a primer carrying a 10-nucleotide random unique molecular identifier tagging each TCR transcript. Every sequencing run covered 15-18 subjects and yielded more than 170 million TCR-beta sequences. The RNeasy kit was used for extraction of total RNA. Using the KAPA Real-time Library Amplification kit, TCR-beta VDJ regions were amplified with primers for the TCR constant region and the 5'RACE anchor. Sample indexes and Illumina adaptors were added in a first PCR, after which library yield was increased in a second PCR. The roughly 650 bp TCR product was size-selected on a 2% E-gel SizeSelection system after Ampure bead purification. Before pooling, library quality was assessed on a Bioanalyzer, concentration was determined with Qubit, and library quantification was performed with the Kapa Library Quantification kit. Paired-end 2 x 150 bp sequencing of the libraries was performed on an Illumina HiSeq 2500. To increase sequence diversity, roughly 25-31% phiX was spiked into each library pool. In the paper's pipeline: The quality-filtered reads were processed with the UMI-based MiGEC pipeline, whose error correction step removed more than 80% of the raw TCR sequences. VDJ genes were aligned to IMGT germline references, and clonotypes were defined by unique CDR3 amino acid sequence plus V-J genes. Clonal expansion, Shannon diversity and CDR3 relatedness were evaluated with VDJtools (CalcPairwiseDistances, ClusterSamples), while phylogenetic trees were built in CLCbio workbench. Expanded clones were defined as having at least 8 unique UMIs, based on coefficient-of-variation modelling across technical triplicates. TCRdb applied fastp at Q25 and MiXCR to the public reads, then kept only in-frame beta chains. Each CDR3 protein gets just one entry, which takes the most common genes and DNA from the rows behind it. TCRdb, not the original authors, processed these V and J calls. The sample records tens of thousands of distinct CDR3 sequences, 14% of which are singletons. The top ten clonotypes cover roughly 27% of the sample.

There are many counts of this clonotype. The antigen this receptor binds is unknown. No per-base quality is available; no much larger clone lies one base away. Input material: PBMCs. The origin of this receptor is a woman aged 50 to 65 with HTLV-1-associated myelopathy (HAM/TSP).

The CDR3 here reads CASSSPGQGVYEQYF. Here is the DNA: TGTGCCAGCAGCTCACCGGGACAGGGGGTCTACGAGCAGTACTTC. The chain employs TRBV5-5 and TRBJ2-7; TRBD1 lines up with 11 middle nucleotides. V is pruned by 3 bases and J by 3 bases, leaving 5 bases of the junction without a gene match. The CDR3 goes from the cysteine to the phenylalanine over 15 residues. Kept here is only the CDR3 DNA, which spans 45 bases and is read in frame from base 1. Based on the germline V gene (reference sequence), the CDR1 and CDR2 sequences are SGHKS and YYEKEE. The full variable domain, with segments outside the CDR3 supplied by the reference TRBV5-5 and TRBJ2-7 proteins, appears as DAGVTQSPTHLIKTRGQQVTLRCSPISGHKSVSWYQQVLGQGPQFIFQYYEKEERGRGNFPDRFSARQFPNYSSELNVNALLLGDSALYLCASSSPGQGVYEQYFGPGTRLTVT.